The 32 T cell receptor beta chains reported below all come from one sample, sequenced in a study of cytomegalovirus exposure and HLA in healthy donors. It was with 60 Vbeta and 13 Jbeta primers that the PCR ran. Produced via immunoSEQ multiplex PCR; TCRdb's table is partial and in-frame only. The repertoire holds fewer than 200,000 clones, around 86% seen once, with around 0.91% in the top ten. The sequencing sample was made of PBMCs. Source of these receptors: a girl aged 2-9 years in good health and CMV-seropositive.

V gene TRBV6-5 combines with J gene TRBJ1-4; D is unresolved. V was clipped by 7 bases and J by 9 bases, with 18 bases between them. The germline gives CDR1 MNHEY, CDR2 SVGAGI. The CDR3 sequence is 14 residues long. CDR3 residues: CASTPLPSAKKLFF. The CDR3 DNA is TGTGCCAGCACCCCCCTCCCTTCAGCGAAAAAACTGTTTTTT.

The rearrangement joins TRBV27 to TRBJ1-5; 7 bases fit TRBD1. From germline, CDR1 is MNHEY and CDR2 SMNVEV (reference sequence). The CDR3 is made up of 15 amino acids. The ends lost 2 bases at V and 8 bases at J; junction bases unmatched: 9. CDR3 residues: CASSLSEGGSEPQHF. The CDR3 nucleotides read TGTGCCAGCAGTTTAAGCGAAGGGGGCAGCGAGCCCCAGCATTTT.

The chain carries TRBV27 and TRBJ2-3; perhaps TRBD2 as D (6 bases). The V gene lost 5 bases and the J gene lost 2 bases, with 20 bases spanning the gap. This CDR3 has 17 residues. Germline lookup yields CDR1 MNHEY and CDR2 SMNVEV (reference sequence). The CDR3 loop reads CASSRYRTTSYTDTQYF. CDR3 DNA: TGTGCCAGCAGTCGTTATCGGACAACTAGCTACACAGATACGCAGTATTTT.

The V call is TRBV25-1, the J call TRBJ1-3, with D possibly TRBD1 on 5 matching bases. The CDR3 covers 14 residues. Germline V gene lookup returns CDR1 MGHDK and CDR2 SYGVNS. Trimming left V 3 bases short and J 2 bases short, with 8 bases between. The DNA of the CDR3 is TGTGCCAGCAGTGACGCAGGGACTGGAAACACCATATATTTT. This codes for CASSDAGTGNTIYF. The full variable domain, its missing parts supplied by reference TRBV25-1 and TRBJ1-3, is EADIYQTPRYLVIGTGKKITLECSQTMGHDKMYWYQQDPGMELHLIHYSYGVNSTEKGDLSSESTVSRIRTEHFPLTLESARPSHTSQYLCASSDAGTGNTIYFGEGSWLTVV.

The gene calls are TRBV2 and TRBJ2-7; the match to TRBD2 covers 9 bases. The CDR3 extends over 14 amino acids. Germline loops: CDR1 SNHLY, CDR2 FYNNEI. V lost 4 bases and J lost 3; bases outside the gene matches: 4. In DNA, the CDR3 is TGTGCCAGCAGTGGGGCTAGCGGGAACTACGAGCAGTACTTC. Its translation is CASSGASGNYEQYF.

Concerning this clone: The sample has other DNA sequences that encode this CDR3 too. J is TRBJ2-5 and V is TRBV28; maybe TRBD2 (6 bases). The CDR3 is 13 residues long. V was trimmed by 1 base and J by 5 bases, leaving 8 bases between them. CDR1 MDHEN and CDR2 SYDVKM come from the germline V gene. The CDR3 sequence is CASSLSGRETQYF. Written as DNA, the CDR3 is TGTGCCAGCAGTTTATCGGGGAGGGAGACCCAGTACTTC.

The chain is built from TRBV15 and TRBJ1-2; D not resolved. Germline V lookup: CDR1 LNHNV, CDR2 YYDKDF (reference sequence). This CDR3 spans 12 amino acids. Trimming stripped 0 bases from V and 7 bases from J, with 6 bases between. CDR3 nucleotide sequence: TGTGCCACCAGCAGAGATCGGAGTGGCTACACCTTC. It yields the protein CATSRDRSGYTF.

CDR3 nucleotides: TGTGCCAGCAGTGAAGTCCCCTACCTACTCACAGATACGCAGTATTTT. Translating it yields CASSEVPYLLTDTQYF. This rearrangement joins TRBV6-1 to TRBJ2-3; D gene unclear. The CDR3 is 16 amino acids. V was pared by 1 base and J by 2 bases, with 13 bases between. CDR1 and CDR2 (germline): MNHNS, SASEGT.

The rearrangement joins TRBV5-1 to TRBJ2-3; D possibly corresponds to TRBD2 (5 bases). V was pared by 4 bases and J by 1 base, with 25 bases between. From germline, CDR1 is SGHRS and CDR2 YFSETQ. The CDR3 is 19 residues long. CDR3 amino acids: CASSHPKISALLGTDTQYF. The CDR3 DNA reads as TGCGCCAGCAGCCACCCGAAAATCTCAGCCCTACTAGGCACAGATACGCAGTATTTT.

The chain has TRBV19 and TRBJ1-2; 9 bases match TRBD1. V lost 10 bases, J lost 8 bases, and 20 bases stayed unmatched. The CDR3 runs to 16 residues. Per germline, CDR1 LNHDA and CDR2 SQIVND (reference sequence). The CDR3 protein is CATRRVTGQGVGGYTF. In nucleotides, the CDR3 is TGTGCCACCAGAAGAGTGACGGGACAGGGAGTCGGCGGCTACACCTTC.

The chain uses TRBV6-5 and TRBJ2-3; 14 bases map to TRBD2. The V and J ends lost 2 bases and 8 bases, in that order; junction bases with no gene match: 0. Germline values: CDR1 MNHEY, CDR2 SVGAGI. There are 14 residues in the CDR3. In DNA form, the CDR3 reads TGTGCCAGCAGTTACGGGACTAGCGGGAGTACGCAGTATTTT. Translation: CASSYGTSGSTQYF.

This chain links TRBV27 with TRBJ1-5; tentative D call: TRBD1 (5 bases). The CDR3 is made up of 16 amino acids. The ends were cut back, 3 bases at V and 2 bases at J, with 14 bases in the middle. Germline V CDR1 and CDR2: MNHEY, SMNVEV (reference sequence). CDR3 amino acids: CASSLGQGRGNQPQHF. The CDR3 nucleotides are TGTGCCAGCAGTTTGGGGCAGGGAAGGGGCAATCAGCCCCAGCATTTT.

The CDR3 sequence: CASSRLGRDLNYEQYF. CDR3 in DNA: TGCGCCAGCAGCCGCCTCGGGCGGGACCTAAACTACGAGCAGTACTTC. The V gene is TRBV4-1, the J gene TRBJ2-5; tentative D call: TRBD2 (6 bases). The DNA end is more similar to TRBJ2-7, so the J call may be wrong. The CDR3 is made up of 16 amino acids. Germline assignment: CDR1 MGHRA and CDR2 YSYEKL.

The chain employs TRBV6-4 and TRBJ2-2; 9 nucleotides match TRBD1. The CDR3 sequence is 14 residues long. Germline assignment: CDR1 MRHNA and CDR2 SNTAGT. The V and J ends lost 8 bases and 3 bases, in that order; junction bases with no gene match: 4. The CDR3 region is CASSGQGDTGELFF. In nucleotides, the CDR3 is TGTGCCAGCTCGGGACAGGGAGACACCGGGGAGCTGTTTTTT.

V usage is TRBV9 and J usage is TRBJ2-1; D unclear. The V gene's germline CDR1 is SGDLS and CDR2 YYNGEE. V lost 3 bases and J lost 6, with 10 bases in between. This CDR3 has 13 amino acids. The CDR3 spells CASSAPVVNEQFF. CDR3 coding DNA: TGTGCCAGCAGCGCCCCAGTCGTCAATGAGCAGTTCTTC.

The chain is built from TRBV7-8 and TRBJ1-5; maybe TRBD1 (5 bases). V lost 4 bases to trimming and J lost 4 bases, with 11 bases between them. Looked up from germline, CDR1 is SGHVS and CDR2 is FQNEAQ. CDR3 length equals 14 residues. DNA of the CDR3: TGTGCCAGCAGCTGGGGGGTAGGTAATCAGCCCCAGCATTTT. Translating gives CASSWGVGNQPQHF.

The chain employs TRBV4-1 and TRBJ2-2; 14 nucleotides match TRBD2. The CDR3 contains 18 residues. The germline V gene encodes CDR1 MGHRA and CDR2 YSYEKL. V was pared by 3 bases and J by 7 bases, with 10 bases of the junction left unmatched. CDR3 region: CASSQLTSGRAGSGELFF. The CDR3 DNA sequence: TGCGCCAGCAGCCAGCTGACTAGCGGGAGGGCTGGGAGCGGGGAGCTGTTTTTT.

This chain uses TRBV23-1 with TRBJ2-2; 11 bases agree with TRBD1. TRBV23-1 is known as an ORF, though its function is uncertain. The CDR3 extends over 15 amino acids. Trimming cost V 1 base and J 6 bases; bases outside gene matches: 1. This CDR3 reads CASSQWTGGAGELFF. CDR3 bases: TGCGCCAGCAGTCAATGGACAGGGGGCGCCGGGGAGCTGTTTTTT.

The rearrangement uses TRBV6-5 and TRBJ2-5; D might be TRBD1 (5 bases). Per germline, CDR1 MNHEY and CDR2 SVGAGI. Trimming removed 6 bases from V and 0 bases from J, with 11 bases in between. CDR3 length equals 14 residues. CDR3 amino acids: CASSRDRNQETQYF. CDR3 sequence (DNA): TGTGCCAGCAGCCGCGACAGAAACCAAGAGACCCAGTACTTC.

The rearrangement uses TRBV7-9 and TRBJ2-7, with 9 bases fitting TRBD1. After removal of 5 bases from V and 1 base from J, the junction contained 12 bases not matched to a gene. Germline V gene sequence: CDR1 SEHNR, CDR2 FQNEAQ (reference sequence). The CDR3 covers 17 residues. The CDR3 sequence: CASSTLTHRGRSYEQYF. DNA of the CDR3: TGTGCCAGCAGCACCTTGACACACAGGGGGCGATCCTACGAGCAGTACTTC.

This clone was recorded only once. This chain links TRBV7-3 with TRBJ2-3; D is uncertain. CDR1 is SGHTA, CDR2 FQGTGA, per germline. This CDR3 contains 14 residues. V was cut by 2 bases and J by 2 bases, with 8 bases left in between. The CDR3 nucleotides are TGTGCCAGCAGCTTAGGGCAGACCACAGATACGCAGTATTTT. Residues: CASSLGQTTDTQYF.

This chain connects TRBV5-1 to TRBJ2-5; 7 nucleotides match TRBD1. The CDR3 consists of 13 residues. V lost 2 bases and J lost 2; bases outside the gene matches: 0. Per germline, CDR1 SGHRS and CDR2 YFSETQ. The CDR3 here is CASSFRGQETQYF. In nucleotides, the CDR3 is TGCGCCAGCAGCTTCAGGGGGCAAGAGACCCAGTACTTC.

The CDR3 bases are TGTGCCAGCAGTGAAAGAGGCAGGGGGCTGGACGAGCAGTACTTC. Protein product: CASSERGRGLDEQYF. V is TRBV2 and J is TRBJ2-7, with 8 bases fitting TRBD1. The CDR3 totals 15 residues. V gave up 2 bases and J gave up 5 bases; unmatched junction bases: 8. From germline, CDR1 is SNHLY and CDR2 FYNNEI. Variable domain in full (rest from reference TRBV2 and TRBJ2-7): EPEVTQTPSHQVTQMGQEVILRCVPISNHLYFYWYRQILGQKVEFLVSFYNNEISEKSEIFDDQFSVERPDGSNFTLKIRSTKLEDSAMYFCASSERGRGLDEQYFGPGTRLTVT.

The genes are TRBV28 and TRBJ2-7, with TRBD1 matching over 8 bases. The V gene end was trimmed by 7 bases and the J gene end by 2 bases; junction bases not matched to a gene: 7. CDR3 length equals 14 residues. Germline assignment: CDR1 MDHEN and CDR2 SYDVKM. Here the CDR3 reads CASTTWTGTYEQYF. As DNA, the CDR3 is TGTGCCAGCACCACCTGGACAGGGACCTACGAGCAGTACTTC. The complete variable domain, with remaining parts taken from reference TRBV28 and TRBJ2-7, reads DVKVTQSSRYLVKRTGEKVFLECVQDMDHENMFWYRQDPGLGLRLIYFSYDVKMKEKGDIPEGYSVSREKKERFSLILESASTNQTSMYLCASTTWTGTYEQYFGPGTRLTVT.

The CDR3 DNA is TGTGCCACCAGCAGAGCCCGGACAGGGGGGCTTGATCAGCCCCAGCATTTT. Translating gives CATSRARTGGLDQPQHF. The rearrangement joins TRBV15 to TRBJ1-5; 10 bases line up with TRBD1. The trim removed 1 base at V and 5 bases at J, leaving 8 bases unmatched. Per the germline V gene, CDR1 is LNHNV and CDR2 is YYDKDF (reference sequence). The CDR3 covers 17 residues.

The rearrangement uses TRBV6-5 and TRBJ2-7; 7 bases match TRBD1. The CDR3 extends over 15 amino acids. The germline gives CDR1 MNHEY, CDR2 SVGAGI. The ends lost 5 bases at V and 5 bases at J; junction bases unmatched: 12. The CDR3: CASSPLPQGDDEQYF. The CDR3 DNA reads TGTGCCAGCAGTCCTCTTCCCCAGGGGGACGACGAGCAGTACTTC.

V usage is TRBV5-6 and J usage is TRBJ1-2, with 9 bases fitting TRBD1. Germline values: CDR1 SGHDT, CDR2 YYEEEE. V was clipped by 4 bases and J by 4 bases; unmatched bases: 8. This CDR3 has 15 amino acids. In nucleotides, the CDR3 is TGTGCCAGCAGCCCGGACAGGGGAATGTTCTATGGCTACACCTTC. Its protein is CASSPDRGMFYGYTF.

Note on this clone: Compared with germline, one end of the junction differs, possibly owing to a read error. CDR3 region: CAGRVDIDYEQYF. Here the CDR3 DNA reads TGTGCCGGCAGGGTGGACATAGACTACGAGCAGTACTTC. V and J are TRBV2 and TRBJ2-7; TRBD1 might be the D (5 bases). Looked up from germline, CDR1 is SNHLY and CDR2 is FYNNEI. The CDR3 loop spans 13 amino acids.

The chain employs TRBV5-1 and TRBJ1-1; D is ambiguous. The germline gives CDR1 SGHRS, CDR2 YFSETQ. The CDR3 is made up of 12 amino acids. Trimming cost V 2 bases and J 4 bases, with 6 bases left between them. The CDR3 protein is CASSFRGTEAFF. For the CDR3, the DNA is TGCGCCAGCAGCTTTCGAGGCACTGAAGCTTTCTTT.

The rearrangement joins TRBV6-5 to TRBJ2-1, with 8 bases matching TRBD2. The CDR3 totals 15 residues. V shed 4 bases, J shed 3 bases, and the junction held 5 bases outside the gene matches. Germline V lookup: CDR1 MNHEY, CDR2 SVGAGI. The CDR3 here is CASSSGREVYNEQFF. CDR3 DNA: TGTGCCAGCAGTTCCGGGAGGGAGGTCTACAATGAGCAGTTCTTC.

The rearrangement uses TRBV28 and TRBJ2-7; weak D call: TRBD2 (5 bases). Germline V CDR1 and CDR2: MDHEN, SYDVKM. CDR3 length: 15 amino acids. Trimming removed 7 bases at V and 2 bases at J, with 18 bases between. As DNA, the CDR3 is TGTGCCAGCACGCGGGCCGCCGACCGCCCCTACGAGCAGTACTTC. It is translated as CASTRAADRPYEQYF. Full variable domain (missing parts from reference TRBV28 and TRBJ2-7): DVKVTQSSRYLVKRTGEKVFLECVQDMDHENMFWYRQDPGLGLRLIYFSYDVKMKEKGDIPEGYSVSREKKERFSLILESASTNQTSMYLCASTRAADRPYEQYFGPGTRLTVT.

This clone was seen just once. The V and J genes are TRBV4-2 and TRBJ2-2, with 8 bases identical to TRBD2. Germline CDR1 reads LGHNA; CDR2 reads YNFKEQ. Losses at the gene ends were 3 bases for V and 8 bases for J; bases not matched to a gene: 8. The CDR3 extends over 15 amino acids. In DNA form, the CDR3 reads TGTGCCAGCAGCCAGTGGAGCGGGAGTAAGGGGGAGCTGTTTTTT. Translating gives CASSQWSGSKGELFF.